Listed below are T cell receptor beta chains from one sample, sequenced in a study of T cells after yellow fever vaccination. MiXCR was run by TCRdb on the 5' RACE reads, yielding one entry per CDR3 protein. This repertoire shows some 500,000 distinct CDR3 sequences, approximately 13% found once; its top ten account for around 15%. The source material was PBMCs, sampled on the day of the yellow fever booster vaccination. These receptors were collected from a man younger than 45 who received the YFV17D yellow fever vaccine. Both conserved end residues are part of each CDR3. The D gene is left open where the match is weak. Not every row has a clone size; where given, it reads once, few, many or a size class.

abundance | d_gene | j_gene | v_gene | CDR3nt | CDR3aa
- | TRBD2 | TRBJ2-3 | TRBV7-2 | TGTGCCAGCAGCCGGAGACTAGCGGGGACAGATACGCAGTATTTT | CASSRRLAGTDTQYF
- | TRBD2 | TRBJ2-2 | TRBV7-6 | TGTGCCAGCAGCCTTGCGGGGCGCAGCGGGAGAGGATCTCCCGGGGAGCTGTTTTTT | CASSLAGRSGRGSPGELFF
- | TRBD2 | TRBJ2-1 | TRBV5-8 | TGTGCCAGCAGCTTAAGAGGGAGGGGCCACAATGAGCAGTTCTTC | CASSLRGRGHNEQFF
few | TRBD1 | TRBJ1-1 | TRBV7-2 | TGTGCCAGCAGCTTGACAGGGGGTCGTGCTGAAGCTTTCTTT | CASSLTGGRAEAFF
- | TRBD2 | TRBJ2-7 | TRBV12-3/TRBV12-4 | TGTGCCAGCAGTTTATATGGCGCGGCTAGCGGACCCTACGAGCAGTACTTC | CASSLYGAASGPYEQYF
- | - | TRBJ2-3 | TRBV29-1 | TGCAGCGTTGATCTTACAGCGCGGGGTACGCAGTATTTT | CSVDLTARGTQYF
many | TRBD2 | TRBJ2-1 | TRBV7-6 | TGTGCCAGCAGCTTAGAACGGAAGGGACTAGGGTTTCTGTTCTTC | CASSLERKGLGFLFF
few | - | TRBJ2-1 | TRBV20-1 | TGCAGTGCTAGAGGGGGTAGTTGGTCCTACAATGAGCAGTTCTTC | CSARGGSWSYNEQFF
many | - | TRBJ2-7 | TRBV7-9 | TGTGCCAGCAGAGGTGGGGGATACTCCGAGCAGTACTTC | CASRGGGYSEQYF
- | - | TRBJ2-7 | TRBV6-2/TRBV6-3 | TGTGCCAGCAGTCGGGCCTCGTGGGCGGTTTCCGTCGAGCAGTACTTC | CASSRASWAVSVEQYF
few | - | TRBJ2-7 | TRBV15 | TGTGCCACCAGCAGAGACCGGATGTTGCAGTACTTC | CATSRDRMLQYF
few | - | TRBJ1-2 | TRBV30 | TGTGCCTGGAGCTCCCAGAGCACCACCTATGGCTACACCTTC | CAWSSQSTTYGYTF
- | - | TRBJ2-5 | TRBV4-2 | TGTGCCAGCAGCCAAGGGGGCGACATACAAGAGACCCAGTACTTC | CASSQGGDIQETQYF
few | TRBD2 | TRBJ2-7 | TRBV6-2/TRBV6-3 | TGTGCCAGCAGGCGACTAGCGGGAGGTCACGAGCAGTACTTC | CASRRLAGGHEQYF
few | - | TRBJ1-4 | TRBV12-3/TRBV12-4 | TGTGCCAGCAGCTTGGCAAGCCCAACTAATGAAAAACTGTTTTTT | CASSLASPTNEKLFF
few | TRBD1 | TRBJ2-3 | TRBV19 | TGTGCCAGTAGTATGACTGACAGGGGCACAGATACGCAGTATTTT | CASSMTDRGTDTQYF